These 11 T cell receptor beta chains originate from one sample sequenced in a study of blood T cell repertoires in COVID-19. Libraries were prepared by immunoSEQ multiplex PCR; TCRdb keeps only in-frame clonotypes and omits some of them. The sample consists of roughly 200,000 clones, 80% of them appearing once. The sequenced material came from peripheral blood. Every receptor here comes from a man in his 70s with active or convalescent COVID-19.

In its sample, this clone was seen a few times. The chain couples TRBV7-2 to TRBJ2-5; 10 positions match TRBD2. Trimming cost V 5 bases and J 5 bases; bases outside gene matches: 8. The length of the CDR3 is 15 residues. Germline CDR1 is SGHTA and CDR2 is FQGNSA. DNA for the CDR3: TGTGCCAGCAGCCCTCAGCGGGGGGGAAGTGAGACCCAGTACTTC. Translating gives CASSPQRGGSETQYF.

This chain connects TRBV5-6 to TRBJ1-5; the D is unclear. CDR1 SGHDT and CDR2 YYEEEE come from the germline V gene. V lost 0 bases to trimming and J lost 1 base, with 11 bases between them. CDR3 length equals 16 residues. DNA for the CDR3: TGTGCCAGCAGCTTGGGAGGAGGGATAAGCAATCAGCCCCAGCATTTT. Encoded protein: CASSLGGGISNQPQHF. The full variable domain, with the rest looked up from reference TRBV5-6 and TRBJ1-5, is DAGVTQSPTHLIKTRGQQVTLRCSPKSGHDTVSWYQQALGQGPQFIFQYYEEEERQRGNFPDRFSGHQFPNYSSELNVNALLLGDSALYLCASSLGGGISNQPQHFGDGTRLSIL.

This chain connects TRBV29-1 to TRBJ2-7; the D gene is possibly TRBD1 (5 bases). Germline V CDR1 and CDR2: SQVTM, ANQGSEA. V was trimmed by 6 bases and J by 5 bases, leaving 17 bases between them. CDR3 length equals 13 residues. CDR3 protein: CSVVNDRGNEQYF. CDR3 DNA: TGCAGCGTCGTCAACGATAGGGGTAACGAGCAGTACTTC.

The genes are TRBV20-1 and TRBJ2-5; D unclear. This CDR3 contains 11 residues. The germline gives CDR1 DFQATT, CDR2 SNEGSKA (reference sequence). V lost 4 bases, J lost 0 bases, and 3 bases lay in between. This CDR3 is CSATNQETQYF. CDR3 bases: TGCAGTGCTACCAACCAAGAGACCCAGTACTTC.

CDR3 sequence reads: CASSPRTDRGNYEQYF. The CDR3 DNA sequence: TGCGCCAGCAGCCCACGGACGGACAGAGGAAACTACGAGCAGTACTTC. The J gene is TRBJ2-7, the V gene TRBV4-1; TRBD1 might be the D (6 bases). The V gene's germline CDR1 is MGHRA and CDR2 YSYEKL. The length of the CDR3 is 16 residues. The V gene lost 4 bases and the J gene lost 3 bases, with 19 bases spanning the gap.

This sequence joins TRBV27 and TRBJ1-3; D gene ambiguous. Germline CDR1 and CDR2: MNHEY and SMNVEV (reference sequence). The V end lost 4 bases, the J end lost 0 bases, and 7 bases lay between the germline ends. CDR3 size: 14 residues. CDR3 loop: CASSSRISGNTIYF. CDR3 DNA sequence: TGTGCCAGCAGTTCCCGTATCTCTGGAAACACCATATATTTT.

This clone occurred a few times. V is TRBV7-2 and J is TRBJ2-7, with a weak D call TRBD1 (6 bases). Trimming left V 2 bases short and J 2 bases short, with 16 bases between. The CDR3 spans 16 residues. CDR1 and CDR2 (germline): SGHTA, FQGNSA. The CDR3 DNA sequence: TGTGCCAGCAGCTTACTAGGACAGACGCTTCCCTACGAGCAGTACTTC. Amino acid sequence: CASSLLGQTLPYEQYF.

In this sample, this clone turned up a few times. The chain has TRBV13 and TRBJ1-4, with TRBD1 as a possible D gene (5 bases). Germline V gene lookup returns CDR1 PRHDT and CDR2 FYEKMQ (reference sequence). The CDR3 sequence is 15 residues long. The V gene lost 4 bases and the J gene lost 3 bases, with 12 bases spanning the gap. CDR3 DNA: TGTGCCAGCAGCTCTGCCAGGGCCGCTAATGAAAAACTGTTTTTT. Translating gives CASSSARAANEKLFF.

This clone is a singleton in its sample. The genes are TRBV2 and TRBJ2-7; D ambiguous. The CDR3 has 12 amino acids. Germline-derived CDR1 and CDR2 are SNHLY and FYNNEI. The V end lost 3 bases, the J end lost 3 bases, and 6 bases lay between the germline ends. The DNA for the CDR3 is TGTGCCAGCAGTGACCAGATCTACGAGCAGTACTTC. It specifies CASSDQIYEQYF.

In this sample, this clone turned up once. The rearrangement uses TRBV6-1 and TRBJ1-1; no definite D call. Germline CDR1 MNHNS, CDR2 SASEGT. CDR3 length: 14 residues. Trimming left V 2 bases short and J 1 base short, with 8 bases between. Here the CDR3 reads CASSELNRNTEAFF. The DNA of the CDR3 is TGTGCCAGCAGTGAATTGAACAGGAACACTGAAGCTTTCTTT.

This rearrangement joins TRBV3-1 (or the pseudogene TRBV3-2) to TRBJ1-1, with TRBD1 as a possible D gene (6 bases). With 2 bases removed from V and 5 bases from J, the gap between germline ends came to 18 bases. CDR3 length: 16 amino acids. Per germline, CDR1 LGHDT and CDR2 YNNKEL (reference sequence). The CDR3 here is CASSQPRAGAGTEAFF. CDR3 sequence (DNA): TGTGCCAGCAGCCAACCACGGGCAGGGGCAGGGACTGAAGCTTTCTTT.